A single sample gave rise to the 6 T cell receptor beta chains below, sequenced in a study of OX40 agonist ivuxolimab in advanced cancers. Some clones are missing from TCRdb's copy, which holds only in-frame ones; the method was immunoSEQ multiplex PCR. Here the sample spans about 68,000 clones, about 82% being singletons. This material consisted of CD4+ or CD8+ T cells sorted from blood, taken in a trial of the OX40 agonist ivuxolimab. The receptors were gathered from an adult with an advanced solid tumor such as melanoma, head and neck, liver or kidney cancer.

The chain is built from TRBV2 and TRBJ2-5, with D tentatively TRBD1 (6 bases). The germline V and J ends were trimmed by 7 bases and 6 bases, with 18 bases remaining between them. This CDR3 is built from 14 residues. Germline V CDR1 and CDR2: SNHLY, FYNNEI. CDR3 amino acids: CASTPQGTLKTQYF. The CDR3, as DNA: TGTGCCAGCACCCCTCAGGGGACCCTCAAGACCCAGTACTTC.

This clone was detected once. The rearrangement uses TRBV5-5 and TRBJ2-5; a weak D match, TRBD2 (7 bases). The CDR3 spans 14 residues. Germline V CDR1 and CDR2: SGHKS, YYEKEE (reference sequence). The V gene lost 2 bases and the J gene lost 5 bases, with 13 bases spanning the gap. CDR3 in DNA: TGTGCCAGCAGCTTCTACAGGGAGGGGGAGACCCAGTACTTC. Translated, it gives CASSFYREGETQYF.

V gene TRBV5-4 combines with J gene TRBJ1-4; perhaps TRBD1 as D (5 bases). Looked up from germline, CDR1 is SGHNT and CDR2 is YYREEE (reference sequence). The CDR3 sequence is 15 residues long. V was shortened by 0 bases and J by 4 bases, with 10 bases between the two germline ends. CDR3 DNA sequence: TGTGCCAGCAGCTTGGCGTCAGGGAGTAATGAAAAACTGTTTTTT. Translating it yields CASSLASGSNEKLFF.

The chain uses TRBV6-1 and TRBJ2-6; the D is unclear. The CDR3 extends over 18 amino acids. The V gene lost 4 bases and the J gene lost 7 bases, with 23 bases spanning the gap. Germline V lookup: CDR1 MNHNS, CDR2 SASEGT. CDR3 region: CASSAQIFRPFGANVLTF. The CDR3 DNA follows: TGTGCCAGCAGTGCACAGATTTTTCGTCCCTTTGGAGCCAACGTCCTGACTTTC.

The chain links TRBV2 to TRBJ1-3; 7 bases agree with TRBD1. Trimming removed 4 bases from V and 2 bases from J; junction bases left unmatched: 5. CDR3 size: 15 residues. Germline CDR1 SNHLY, CDR2 FYNNEI. The CDR3 bases are TGTGCCAGCAGTGGGGACACAGGGGCTGGAAACACCATATATTTT. Amino acids: CASSGDTGAGNTIYF.

This clone has more than one count but fewer than ten. The chain combines TRBV7-9 with TRBJ2-7, with TRBD2 as a possible D gene (5 bases). V lost 4 bases and J lost 4, with 11 bases in between. Germline lookup yields CDR1 SEHNR and CDR2 FQNEAQ (reference sequence). This CDR3 is built from 13 residues. The CDR3 DNA is TGTGCCAGCAGCTACCTCGCGGGTTACGAGCAGTACGTC. Amino acid sequence: CASSYLAGYEQYV.